The 5 T cell receptor beta chains presented below share a single source sample, sequenced in a study of blood T cell repertoires in COVID-19. Clones were read by immunoSEQ multiplex PCR, and TCRdb kept only the in-frame ones, dropping some. Of around 70,000 clones listed, roughly 70% were seen once; the top ten hold around a fifth. Specimen: peripheral blood. These receptor sequences come from a man between 65 and 85 years old with acute or convalescent COVID-19.

This clone occurred a few times. The chain carries TRBV28 and TRBJ2-2, with 11 bases matching TRBD2. Per germline, CDR1 MDHEN and CDR2 SYDVKM. V shed 6 bases, J shed 5 bases, and the junction held 8 bases outside the gene matches. CDR3 length: 16 amino acids. The CDR3 coding sequence is TGTGCCAGCAGCCAAACACTAGCGGGAGTAACCGGGGAGCTGTTTTTT. Amino acid sequence: CASSQTLAGVTGELFF.

The chain couples TRBV4-2 to TRBJ2-7; 11 bases align to TRBD2. The CDR3 consists of 15 residues. The V segment lost 4 bases and the J segment 5 bases; nucleotides outside the gene matches: 7. CDR1 is LGHNA, CDR2 YNFKEQ, per germline. The CDR3 loop reads CASSRPGLAEDEQYF. The CDR3 DNA is TGTGCCAGCAGCCGCCCGGGACTAGCGGAAGACGAGCAGTACTTC.

The chain is built from TRBV9 and TRBJ2-3; 9 nucleotides align to TRBD2. The CDR3 length is 18 residues. Trimming cost V 4 bases and J 1 base; bases outside gene matches: 13. Germline-derived CDR1 and CDR2 are SGDLS and YYNGEE. The DNA for the CDR3 is TGTGCCAGCAGCCATAGCGGGAGACCCTGGTGGGGCACAGATACGCAGTATTTT. It yields the protein CASSHSGRPWWGTDTQYF.

The chain couples TRBV10-1 to TRBJ1-2; 9 bases match TRBD1. V shed 5 bases and J 1 base; nucleotides not matched to a gene: 5. The CDR3 extends over 15 amino acids. Germline assignment: CDR1 WNHNN and CDR2 SYGVQD (reference sequence). The chain's CDR3 is CASSPGTGNNYGYTF. The CDR3 region has the DNA TGCGCCAGCAGTCCTGGGACAGGGAATAACTATGGCTACACCTTC.

The V call is TRBV7-8, the J call TRBJ2-7; 9 nucleotides line up with TRBD1. V lost 4 bases to trimming and J lost 6 bases; unmatched junction nucleotides: 4. Germline CDR1 and CDR2: SGHVS and FQNEAQ. This CDR3 contains 13 residues. The CDR3 DNA reads TGTGCCAGCAGCTCACAGGGGGCGGCCGAGCAGTACTTC. Protein sequence: CASSSQGAAEQYF.